The clone carrying this T cell receptor beta chain was observed a few times. This sample stems from a study of neoadjuvant anti-PD-1 for oral cavity cancer. Trimming pared 1 base from V and 0 bases from J, leaving 14 bases between. This CDR3 has 17 residues. The V gene's germline CDR1 is MGHRA and CDR2 YSYEKL. Sample time point: after neoadjuvant nivolumab, at surgical resection. No culture or expansion preceded analysis of these blood cells. Six replicates per PBMC sample, mostly from 450 to 600 ng of genomic DNA. TCRdb's table, derived via immunoSEQ multiplex PCR, lists solely in-frame clones and lacks some. The sample has over 7,500 clones, roughly 62% seen once.

The sample in question was PBMCs, obtained after nivolumab (anti-PD-1) treatment. The V call is TRBV4-1, the J call TRBJ2-3; D unresolved. The receptor comes from a person aged 40 to 85 with oral cavity squamous cell carcinoma. This CDR3 reads CASSQVMSVSSTDTQYF. CDR3 in DNA: TGCGCCAGCAGCCAAGTTATGTCAGTCTCTAGCACAGATACGCAGTATTTT.